The sequence of this TCR beta chain was determined in a study of cytomegalovirus exposure and HLA in healthy donors. The overall study: Earlier, fewer than 130 million unique TCR beta sequences were recovered from around 190 million T cells by an analysis.

General study points: Data from an earlier analysis indicated that most TCR beta V segments were productive either about 90% or about 30% of the time. Reportedly, a later analysis found an Asian-associated ancestry cluster had fewer N-insertions than the approximately 700-donor mean. Reports described diagnosis of cytomegalovirus status by the classifier as highly specific and sensitive.

V was cut by 6 bases and J by 5 bases, with 20 bases left in between. The CDR3 contains 15 residues. Germline V lookup: CDR1 SNHLY, CDR2 FYNNEI. For this clone: Its cognate antigen is unknown.

Both 60 Vbeta primers and 13 Jbeta primers went into the PCR. This table comes from immunoSEQ multiplex PCR, and its TCRdb copy is limited to in-frame clones, with some not included. Its table records 150,000 to 200,000 clones. Material: PBMCs. The chain couples TRBV2 to TRBJ2-7; no firm D call. The sequence derives from a woman younger than 30 in good health and CMV-seropositive. Written as DNA, the CDR3 is TGTGCCAGCAGCCCAGACAACCCAGCTTCGGACGAGCAGTACTTC. Amino acid sequence: CASSPDNPASDEQYF. The full variable domain, with the rest looked up from reference TRBV2 and TRBJ2-7, is EPEVTQTPSHQVTQMGQEVILRCVPISNHLYFYWYRQILGQKVEFLVSFYNNEISEKSEIFDDQFSVERPDGSNFTLKIRSTKLEDSAMYFCASSPDNPASDEQYFGPGTRLTVT.